This T cell receptor beta chain stems from a study of T-cell reconstitution after alpha-beta-depleted transplantation in children. Preparing the TCRbeta library involved the use of unique molecular identifiers. TCRdb re-analysed the PCR reads in MiXCR, keeping a single row per CDR3 protein. The sample holds some 500,000 distinct CDR3 sequences, about a sixth seen once. This CDR3 has 14 amino acids. Germline values: CDR1 SGHRS, CDR2 YFSETQ. Trimming removed 8 bases at V and 1 base at J, with 12 bases between. The chain couples TRBV5-1 to TRBJ2-2; D remains ambiguous. The receptor comes from a human donor who donated a stem cell graft to a child with acute lymphoblastic leukemia. The sequencing used PBMCs from the stem cell graft donor, collected from the stem cell graft. In DNA form, the CDR3 reads TGCGCCAGTGCTTCAGAATTGAACACCGGGGAGCTGTTTTTT. Protein: CASASELNTGELFF.